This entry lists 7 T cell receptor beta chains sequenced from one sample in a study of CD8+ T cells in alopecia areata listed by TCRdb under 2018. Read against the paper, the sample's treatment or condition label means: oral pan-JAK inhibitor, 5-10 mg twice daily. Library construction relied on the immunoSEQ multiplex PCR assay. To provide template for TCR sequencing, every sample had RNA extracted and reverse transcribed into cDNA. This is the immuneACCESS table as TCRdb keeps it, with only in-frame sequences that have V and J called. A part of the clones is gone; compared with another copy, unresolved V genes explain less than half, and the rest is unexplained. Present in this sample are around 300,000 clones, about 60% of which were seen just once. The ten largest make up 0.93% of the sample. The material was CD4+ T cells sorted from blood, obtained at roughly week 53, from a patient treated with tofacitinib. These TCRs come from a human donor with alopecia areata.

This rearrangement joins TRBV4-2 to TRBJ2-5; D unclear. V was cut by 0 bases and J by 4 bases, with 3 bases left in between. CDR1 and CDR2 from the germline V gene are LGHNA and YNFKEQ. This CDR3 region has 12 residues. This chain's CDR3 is CASSQEGETQYF. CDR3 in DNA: TGTGCCAGCAGCCAAGAGGGAGAGACCCAGTACTTC.

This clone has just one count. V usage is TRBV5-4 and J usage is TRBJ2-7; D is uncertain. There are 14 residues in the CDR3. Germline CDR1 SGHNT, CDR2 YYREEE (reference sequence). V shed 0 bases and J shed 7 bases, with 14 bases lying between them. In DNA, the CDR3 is TGTGCCAGCAGCTTGGAGGGCCCCGAAAGAGAGCAGTACTTC. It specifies CASSLEGPEREQYF.

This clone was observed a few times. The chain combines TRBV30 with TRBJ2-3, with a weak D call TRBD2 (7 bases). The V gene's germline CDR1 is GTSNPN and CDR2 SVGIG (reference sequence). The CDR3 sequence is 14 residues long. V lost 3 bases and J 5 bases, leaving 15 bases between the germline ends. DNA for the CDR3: TGTGCCTGGAGGCTCGCGGGGGCCTTAGATACGCAGTATTTT. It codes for CAWRLAGALDTQYF.

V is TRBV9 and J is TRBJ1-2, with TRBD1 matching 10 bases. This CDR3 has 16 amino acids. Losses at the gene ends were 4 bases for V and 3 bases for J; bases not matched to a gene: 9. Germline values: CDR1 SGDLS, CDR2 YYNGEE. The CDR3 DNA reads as TGTGCCAGCAGCTTCGATTTGGACAGGGGGTACTATGGCTACACCTTC. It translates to CASSFDLDRGYYGYTF. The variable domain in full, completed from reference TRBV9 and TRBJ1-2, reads DSGVTQTPKHLITATGQRVTLRCSPRSGDLSVYWYQQSLDQGLQFLIQYYNGEERAKGNILERFSAQQFPDLHSELNLSSLELGDSALYFCASSFDLDRGYYGYTFGSGTRLTVV.

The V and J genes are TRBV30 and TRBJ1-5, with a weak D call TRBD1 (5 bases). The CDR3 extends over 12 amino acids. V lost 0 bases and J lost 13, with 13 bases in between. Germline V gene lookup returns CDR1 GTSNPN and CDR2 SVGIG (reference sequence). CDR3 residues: CAWSVGTLGQHF. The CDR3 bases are TGTGCCTGGAGTGTAGGGACTCTAGGACAGCATTTT.

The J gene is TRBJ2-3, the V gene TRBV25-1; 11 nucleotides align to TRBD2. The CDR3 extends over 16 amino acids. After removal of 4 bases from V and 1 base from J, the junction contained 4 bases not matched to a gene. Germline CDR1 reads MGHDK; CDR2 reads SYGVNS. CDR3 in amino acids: CASSAILAGGTDTQYF. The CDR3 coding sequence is TGTGCCAGCAGTGCCATACTAGCGGGGGGCACAGATACGCAGTATTTT.

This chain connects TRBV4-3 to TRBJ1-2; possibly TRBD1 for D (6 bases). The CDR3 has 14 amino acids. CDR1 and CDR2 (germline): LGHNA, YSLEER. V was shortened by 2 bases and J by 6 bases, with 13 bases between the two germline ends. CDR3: CASSQLVGGDGYTF. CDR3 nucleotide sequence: TGCGCCAGCAGCCAATTAGTAGGGGGAGATGGCTACACCTTC.